This entry is about one T cell receptor beta chain. Authors' data handling: Amplification of reference gene primers provided the estimated nucleated cell counts. Only in-frame clones appear in the TCRdb table, and some are missing; sequencing was by immunoSEQ multiplex PCR. For V, J and clone size, that table is used; D and trimming come from the DNA. Here the sample spans some 180,000 clones, around 90% being singletons. CDR1 is LNHNV, CDR2 YYDKDF, per germline (reference sequence). The CDR3 contains 15 residues. The V gene lost 0 bases and the J gene lost 6 bases, with 14 bases spanning the gap. The data are from a study of blood T cell repertoires in COVID-19. Study in general: The origin of the acute and convalescent COVID-19 samples was the United States, Italy and Spain.

The sequencing sample was made of peripheral blood. This chain uses TRBV15 with TRBJ1-2; D is perhaps TRBD1 (5 bases). The source of this sequence is a man between 40 and 49 years old with active or convalescent COVID-19. The CDR3 nucleotides are TGTGCCACCAGCAGAGATGGCGGGGGGAAAGATGGCTACACCTTC. It encodes CATSRDGGGKDGYTF.